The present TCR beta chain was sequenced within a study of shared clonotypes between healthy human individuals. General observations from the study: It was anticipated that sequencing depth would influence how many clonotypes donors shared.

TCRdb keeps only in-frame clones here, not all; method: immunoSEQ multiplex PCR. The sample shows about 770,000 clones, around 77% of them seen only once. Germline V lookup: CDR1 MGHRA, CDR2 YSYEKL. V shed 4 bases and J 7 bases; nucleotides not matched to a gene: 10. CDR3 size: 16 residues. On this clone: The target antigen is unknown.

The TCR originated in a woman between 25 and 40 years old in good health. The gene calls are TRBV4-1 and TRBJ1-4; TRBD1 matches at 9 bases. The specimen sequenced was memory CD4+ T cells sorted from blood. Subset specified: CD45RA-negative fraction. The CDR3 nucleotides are TGCGCCAGCAGCCGCAACCCCGGGACAGGGATTGAAAAACTGTTTTTT. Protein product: CASSRNPGTGIEKLFF.